What follows is one TCR beta chain and its context. One junction end disagrees with the germline gene, perhaps due to a read error. This specimen belongs to a study of blood T cells in healthy people across ages. The CDR3 has 15 residues. CDR1 and CDR2 (germline): LGHNA, YSLEER. Sample-barcoded 5' priming and a J-beta primer mix drove a second PCR of about 6 to 12 cycles. In TCRdb, the 5' RACE reads were re-called with MiXCR into one record per CDR3 protein. The table records around 1,000,000 distinct CDR3 sequences, about 25% of them present only once. In addition, the sample was reused for a study of T cells of mothers and their children. In that study: The donor cohort consisted of three healthy Caucasian mothers and their six children. Slightly higher overlap, not significant, was seen in related mother-child pairs than in unrelated pairs.

The receptor comes from a girl aged 2 to 10 in good health. V and J are TRBV4-3 and TRBJ1-5; TRBD1 is a possible D gene (5 bases). Sequenced material: blood. The CDR3 DNA follows: TGCGCCAGTAGCCTGGGGACCGGAGTGGGTCAGCCCCAGCATTTT. It yields the protein CASSLGTGVGQPQHF.